The rows below give T cell receptor beta chains drawn from one sample of a study of beta chain features in type 1 diabetes. TCRdb's table, derived via immunoSEQ multiplex PCR, lists solely in-frame clones and lacks some. The data show 240,000 or so clones, about 30% seen once. The sequencing input was central memory CD4+ T cells from blood. The origin of the receptors is a man in his thirties or forties in good health. CDR3s include the opening cysteine and the closing phenylalanine or tryptophan. Fields, in order: J gene, CDR3 length, D gene, clone size, V gene, CDR3 protein, CDR3 DNA. The D gene is left open where the match is weak. Clone size is given for some rows only: seen once, a few or many times, or a class if the clone is expanded.

TRBJ2-7 11 - few TRBV28 CASSPRYEQYF TGTGCCAGCAGCCCTCGGTACGAGCAGTACTTC
TRBJ2-5 15 TRBD1 - TRBV7-9 CASSSPGGLSETQYF TGTGCCAGCTCCTCCCCAGGGGGTCTATCAGAGACCCAGTACTTC
TRBJ1-2 15 - - TRBV19 CASSPRGSQHYGYTF TGTGCCAGTAGTCCCCGCGGGAGTCAGCACTATGGCTACACCTTC
TRBJ2-7 13 - - TRBV5-4 CASSQGQNYEQYF TGTGCCAGCAGCCAAGGACAGAACTACGAGCAGTACTTC
TRBJ2-1 16 - many TRBV5-4 CASSPTGIGGVNEQFF TGTGCCAGCAGCCCCACAGGGATTGGCGGAGTCAATGAGCAGTTCTTC
TRBJ2-7 14 TRBD1 - TRBV7-9 CASRTGTGTYEQYF TGTGCCAGCAGAACCGGGACAGGGACCTACGAGCAGTACTTC
TRBJ2-1 16 TRBD2 few TRBV2 CASSGSGTSSYNEQFF TGTGCCAGCAGTGGATCCGGGACTAGCTCCTACAATGAGCAGTTCTTC
TRBJ1-2 13 TRBD1 few TRBV6-5 CASRRQGYYGYTF TGTGCCAGCAGGCGACAGGGCTACTATGGCTACACCTTC
TRBJ2-1 16 TRBD2 many TRBV15 CATYTSGPSSYNEQFF TGTGCCACCTACACTAGCGGACCGAGCTCCTACAATGAGCAGTTCTTC
TRBJ2-2 13 - few TRBV5-4 CASSLEWGGELFF TGTGCCAGCAGCTTGGAATGGGGCGGGGAGCTGTTTTTT
TRBJ2-1 12 TRBD1 - TRBV29-1 CSVEGDSNEQFF TGCAGCGTTGAGGGGGACAGCAATGAGCAGTTCTTC
TRBJ2-7 16 - few TRBV7-8 CASSLSSAGSSYEQYF TGTGCCAGCAGCTTATCCTCGGCGGGAAGCTCCTACGAGCAGTACTTC
TRBJ2-2 12 - few TRBV10-2 CASSPLTGELFF TGCGCCAGCAGCCCACTCACCGGGGAGCTGTTTTTT
TRBJ2-7 16 - - TRBV7-9 CASSLAASVPPYEQYF TGTGCCAGCAGCTTAGCGGCCAGCGTGCCCCCCTACGAGCAGTACTTC
TRBJ1-3 15 - few TRBV19 CASSTSGTPKNTIYF TGTGCCAGTAGTACCTCCGGGACACCCAAAAACACCATATATTTT
TRBJ1-2 15 - - TRBV30 CAWSDSLKWDTGYTF TGTGCCTGGAGCGATTCGCTTAAGTGGGACACTGGCTACACCTTC